The 10 T cell receptor beta chains given below trace back to one sample, sequenced in a study of T cell clonality in common variable immunodeficiency (dated by TCRdb to about 2015). Libraries came from the immunoSEQ multiplex PCR assay. The clones in this table, taken by TCRdb from immuneACCESS, are in-frame only. Not every clone is retained; where verified, under half of the shortfall comes from an unresolved V gene, and the cause of the rest is unknown. The sample has under 50,000 clones on record, with no singletons. Clones ranked in the top ten supply about 2.2% of the sample. The sequenced sample was peripheral blood mononuclear cells. The receptor source for this set is a person aged 18 to 70 in good health.

This clone was observed at least ten times. With the read ending 3 residues before the CDR3 end, the germline J gene is used to fill in that end. The chain couples TRBV20-1 to TRBJ1-2, with TRBD1 matching over 8 bases. Germline V gene sequence: CDR1 DFQATT, CDR2 SNEGSKA (reference sequence). This CDR3 has 16 residues. CDR3 sequence reads: CSASAPVDRASGGYTF. The sequenced CDR3 bases are TGCAGTGCTAGTGCACCCGTGGACAGGGCAAGTGGAGGC.

This clone was seen at least ten times. The DNA read from the CDR3 is TGTGCCAGCAGCTTGGAGGTCTCCTCCACGTACGAG. It encodes CASSLEVSSTYE. The entire CDR3 reads CASSLEVSSTYEQYF. The rearrangement uses TRBV5-5 and TRBJ2-7; no reliable D call. The sequenced fragment ends 3 residues before the CDR3 boundary, so the rest is inferred from the germline J gene. CDR1 and CDR2 from the germline V gene are SGHKS and YYEKEE (reference sequence). The V and J ends lost 0 bases and 4 bases respectively, with 14 bases between them. The CDR3 contains 15 residues.

This clone appeared many times. Coverage ceases 3 residues before the CDR3 finishes, and the germline J gene fills in the end. The genes are TRBV4-2 and TRBJ2-5, with 11 bases matching TRBD2. The CDR3 totals 17 residues. V was pared by 3 bases and J by 3 bases, with 9 bases of the junction left unmatched. Germline CDR1 LGHNA, CDR2 YNFKEQ. The sequenced CDR3 bases are TGTGCCAGCAGCCATCATCGACCGGGACTAGCGGAAGAGACC. The encoded protein is CASSHHRPGLAEET. The complete CDR3 reads CASSHHRPGLAEETQYF.

On this clone itself: The sequence runs out 3 residues before the end of the CDR3; the remainder is reconstructed from the germline J gene. The chain has TRBV19 and TRBJ1-2; 7 bases fit TRBD1. This CDR3 has 13 residues. Per the germline V gene, CDR1 is LNHDA and CDR2 is SQIVND (reference sequence). CDR3 region: CASSMGTGDDYTF. The DNA read from the CDR3 is TGTGCCAGTAGTATGGGAACAGGGGACGAC.

In this sample, this clone turned up many times. Read sequence stops 3 residues before the CDR3 end, and the germline J gene provides the missing end. The chain combines TRBV20-1 with TRBJ1-5; a possible D gene is TRBD1 (5 bases). Germline values: CDR1 DFQATT, CDR2 SNEGSKA (reference sequence). There are 16 residues in the CDR3. V was shortened by 6 bases and J by 2 bases, with 20 bases between the two germline ends. CDR3 DNA (partial): TGCAGTGCCTCTAGGCGACCGACAGCTCGCAATCAGCCC. This gives the protein CSASRRPTARNQP. The CDR3 reads in full as CSASRRPTARNQPQHF.

Ten or more counts support this clone. The sequenced fragment ends 3 residues before the CDR3 boundary, so the rest is inferred from the germline J gene. V and J are TRBV19 and TRBJ1-5, with D hard to call. The CDR3 extends over 18 amino acids. V was cut by 3 bases and J by 3 bases, with 21 bases left in between. Germline V lookup: CDR1 LNHDA, CDR2 SQIVND (reference sequence). CDR3 residues: CASSMSGFALIVNQPQHF. The covered CDR3 bases are TGTGCCAGTAGTATGTCGGGGTTTGCCTTAATAGTCAATCAGCCC.

This clone came up many times. Sequencing ends 3 residues short of the CDR3 end; the germline J gene provides the rest. This chain uses TRBV6-2 or TRBV6-3 with TRBJ1-2; 7 bases match TRBD1. Germline V gene lookup returns CDR1 MNHEY and CDR2 SVGEGT. The CDR3 contains 14 residues. Incomplete CDR3 DNA: TGTGCCAGCAGAGACCCGGGACAGTTCTACGAC. Amino acids: CASRDPGQFYD. The whole CDR3 is CASRDPGQFYDYTF.

The sample holds many counts of this clone. The junction shows a germline mismatch at one end, possibly a read error. The sequence runs out 3 residues before the end of the CDR3; the remainder is reconstructed from the germline J gene. The gene calls are TRBV4-2 and TRBJ1-1, with a weak D call TRBD1 (5 bases). The germline gives CDR1 LGHNA, CDR2 YNFKEQ. This CDR3 is built from 15 residues. CDR3 residues: CASSQDQGLNTEAFF. The part of the CDR3 DNA that was read is TGCGCCAGCAGCCAAGACCAGGGTTTGAACACTGAA.

This clone was detected ten times or more. Read coverage stops 3 residues before the CDR3 terminus; the germline J gene supplies the remainder. This chain connects TRBV2 to TRBJ2-7, with 10 nucleotides matching TRBD2. The V gene's germline CDR1 is SNHLY and CDR2 FYNNEI. After removal of 5 bases from V and 5 bases from J, the junction contained 6 bases not matched to a gene. This CDR3 spans 14 amino acids. The CDR3 protein is CASSSGTSVNEQYF. The DNA read from the CDR3 is TGTGCCAGCAGTTCCGGGACTAGCGTAAACGAG.

This clone was detected ten times or more. The read comes to an end 3 residues before the CDR3 does, leaving the germline J gene to fill in the end. This chain uses TRBV6-1 with TRBJ1-6; 8 nucleotides line up with TRBD1. V was pared by 0 bases and J by 7 bases, with 8 bases of the junction left unmatched. From germline, CDR1 is MNHNS and CDR2 SASEGT. This CDR3 spans 17 amino acids. CDR3 bases read: TGTGCCAGCAGTGAAGCGAGGACAGGGATAGGCAATTCACCC. This codes for CASSEARTGIGNSP. The whole CDR3 protein reads CASSEARTGIGNSPLHF.